The T cell receptor (beta chain) under discussion was sequenced for a study of cytomegalovirus exposure and HLA in healthy donors. Study-wide results and caveats: According to an earlier analysis, most TCR beta V segments yielded productive rearrangements about 90% or about 30% of the time.

A remark on this clone: What it recognizes is unknown.

The study ran its PCR with 60 Vbeta and 13 Jbeta primers. Sequencing used immunoSEQ multiplex PCR; TCRdb keeps in-frame clones, though not all of them. Here the sample spans approximately 120,000 clones, about 76% being singletons. This CDR3 region has 14 residues. CDR1 and CDR2 (germline): LNHDA, SQIVND (reference sequence). V lost 5 bases, J lost 4 bases, and 8 bases stayed unmatched. The genes are TRBV19 and TRBJ2-7, with TRBD1 matching over 7 bases. The origin of this receptor is a woman in her sixties or seventies in good health and CMV-seropositive. The sequencing sample was made of PBMCs. The CDR3 DNA sequence: TGTGCCAGTAGTGACCGACAGGGTCTATACGAGCAGTACTTC. Its protein is CASSDRQGLYEQYF.